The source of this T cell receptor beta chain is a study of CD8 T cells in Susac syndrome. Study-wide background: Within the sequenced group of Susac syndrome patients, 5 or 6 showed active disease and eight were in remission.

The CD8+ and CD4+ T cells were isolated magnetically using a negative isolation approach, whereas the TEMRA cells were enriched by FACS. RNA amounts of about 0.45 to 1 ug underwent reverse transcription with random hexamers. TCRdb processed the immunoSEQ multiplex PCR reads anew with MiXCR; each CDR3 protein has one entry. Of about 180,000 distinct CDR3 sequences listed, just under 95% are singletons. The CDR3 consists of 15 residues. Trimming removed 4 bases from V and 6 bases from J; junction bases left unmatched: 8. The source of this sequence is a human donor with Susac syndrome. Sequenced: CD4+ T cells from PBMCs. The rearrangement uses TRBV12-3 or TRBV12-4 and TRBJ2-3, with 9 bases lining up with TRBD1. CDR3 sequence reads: CASSWPGQGIDTQYF. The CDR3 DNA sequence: TGTGCCAGCAGTTGGCCCGGACAGGGGATTGATACGCAGTATTTT.